These 18 T cell receptor beta chains were sequenced from one sample in a study of blood T cell repertoires in COVID-19. Measured with immunoSEQ multiplex PCR; TCRdb has only the in-frame clones, and not every one. Counted here are hundreds of thousands of clones, 85% occurring once; the ten biggest clones make up 2% to 3%. Sequenced input: PBMCs or T cells enriched from blood (not recorded which). Receptors were obtained from a woman between 50 and 59 years old who had recovered from COVID-19.

The V call is TRBV3-1 (or the pseudogene TRBV3-2), the J call TRBJ2-2, with 8 positions matching TRBD1. There are 15 residues in the CDR3. V was pared by 1 base and J by 6 bases, with 4 bases of the junction left unmatched. Germline V lookup: CDR1 LGHDT, CDR2 YNNKEL (reference sequence). The CDR3 sequence is CASSQAPGGAGELFF. CDR3 DNA: TGTGCCAGCAGCCAAGCTCCAGGGGGCGCCGGGGAGCTGTTTTTT.

CDR3 residues: CASSTYNTEAFF. The CDR3 coding sequence is TGTGCCAGCAGCACATATAACACTGAAGCTTTCTTT. The chain has TRBV11-2 and TRBJ1-1, with D uncertain. Deletions cut 5 bases from V and 2 bases from J, with 6 bases between. CDR1 and CDR2 (germline): SGHAT, FQNNGV. This CDR3 spans 12 amino acids.

The chain is built from TRBV7-2 and TRBJ1-6; D remains unclear. This CDR3 is 13 amino acids long. With 0 bases removed from V and 7 bases from J, the gap between germline ends came to 4 bases. CDR1 is SGHTA and CDR2 is FQGNSA in the germline V gene. This chain's CDR3 is CASSLAPNSPLHF. In nucleotides, the CDR3 is TGTGCCAGCAGCTTAGCCCCGAATTCACCCCTCCACTTT.

The V and J genes are TRBV27 and TRBJ1-4, with a tentative D call TRBD1 (6 bases). Trimming removed 10 bases at V and 8 bases at J, with 20 bases between. The CDR3 consists of 14 residues. In germline, CDR1 is MNHEY, CDR2 SMNVEV (reference sequence). The CDR3 reads CATPERGGHEKLFF. The CDR3 nucleotides are TGTGCCACCCCAGAGAGGGGGGGTCACGAAAAACTGTTTTTT.

V gene TRBV18 combines with J gene TRBJ1-2, with TRBD1 matching over 8 bases. V lost 3 bases to trimming and J lost 0 bases; unmatched junction nucleotides: 9. Per germline, CDR1 KGHSH and CDR2 LQKENI. CDR3 length: 17 residues. CDR3 sequence reads: CASSPGQVTQANYGYTF. CDR3 bases: TGTGCCAGCTCACCGGGACAGGTCACCCAAGCTAACTATGGCTACACCTTC.

The V gene is TRBV9, the J gene TRBJ2-7, with 8 bases aligning to TRBD2. V trimming: 3 bases; J trimming: 4 bases; junction bases outside the gene matches: 6. From germline, CDR1 is SGDLS and CDR2 YYNGEE. The CDR3 is made up of 14 amino acids. As DNA, the CDR3 is TGTGCCAGCAGCGCACAGGGCGGGGGGTACGAGCAGTACTTC. Its protein product is CASSAQGGGYEQYF.

The sample holds one count of this clone. This chain connects TRBV7-3 to TRBJ1-3, with TRBD1 identical over 7 bases. Looked up from germline, CDR1 is SGHTA and CDR2 is FQGTGA. The trim removed 5 bases at V and 0 bases at J, leaving 19 bases unmatched. The CDR3 loop spans 20 amino acids. CDR3 sequence reads: CASSPKGETGFLRSGNTIYF. The CDR3 coding sequence is TGTGCCAGCAGCCCCAAGGGGGAGACAGGGTTTTTACGCTCTGGAAACACCATATATTTT.

Only a few counts were recorded for this clone. The chain couples TRBV6-5 to TRBJ2-5, with a weak D call TRBD2 (6 bases). The germline V gene encodes CDR1 MNHEY and CDR2 SVGAGI. There are 15 residues in the CDR3. The V gene lost 7 bases and the J gene lost 1 base, with 16 bases spanning the gap. CDR3 protein: CASTWGVGIQETQYF. The CDR3 DNA is TGTGCCAGCACATGGGGGGTCGGGATCCAAGAGACCCAGTACTTC.

The genes are TRBV6-5 and TRBJ1-5; D gene unclear. Germline loops: CDR1 MNHEY, CDR2 SVGAGI. Trimming pared 4 bases from V and 9 bases from J, leaving 10 bases between. The CDR3 is 12 amino acids. CDR3 region: CASSSTNAPQHF. The CDR3, as DNA: TGTGCCAGCAGTTCGACTAACGCGCCCCAGCATTTT.

The chain uses TRBV14 and TRBJ1-3, with no clear D. V shed 0 bases and J shed 1 base, with 7 bases lying between them. The length of the CDR3 is 15 residues. Germline V CDR1 and CDR2: SGHDN, FVKESK. The CDR3 DNA sequence: TGTGCCAGCAGCCAAGAACGTCTATCTGGAAACACCATATATTTT. Protein: CASSQERLSGNTIYF.

The rearrangement joins TRBV6-5 to TRBJ2-3, with 10 bases identical to TRBD2. The CDR3 covers 14 residues. After removal of 9 bases from V and 3 bases from J, the junction contained 6 bases not matched to a gene. CDR1 MNHEY and CDR2 SVGAGI come from the germline V gene. The CDR3 spells CASRTSGRTDTQYF. CDR3 DNA: TGTGCCAGTCGGACTAGCGGAAGAACAGATACGCAGTATTTT.

The V call is TRBV20-1, the J call TRBJ2-7; D might be TRBD2 (5 bases). V lost 4 bases and J lost 3, with 7 bases in between. The CDR3 runs 11 residues. The germline gives CDR1 DFQATT, CDR2 SNEGSKA (reference sequence). CDR3 protein: CSATRDYEQYF. The CDR3 coding sequence is TGCAGTGCTACACGGGACTACGAGCAGTACTTC.

The chain has TRBV5-1 and TRBJ1-3, with D possibly matching TRBD1 (6 bases). The CDR3 length is 14 residues. The germline CDR1 and CDR2 sequences are SGHRS and YFSETQ. V shed 4 bases and J shed 3 bases, with 11 bases lying between them. CDR3 region: CASSEGQIGNTIYF. The CDR3 DNA reads TGCGCCAGCAGCGAGGGACAAATTGGAAACACCATATATTTT.

This chain connects TRBV3-1 (or the pseudogene TRBV3-2) to TRBJ2-1, with TRBD1 as a possible D gene (6 bases). This CDR3 contains 14 residues. V was pared by 3 bases and J by 5 bases, with 11 bases between. Germline loops: CDR1 LGHDT, CDR2 YNNKEL (reference sequence). In nucleotides, the CDR3 is TGTGCCAGCAGCCAGACAGGCCGAAACAATGAGCAGTTCTTC. Protein product: CASSQTGRNNEQFF.

This chain uses TRBV25-1 with TRBJ2-5; D remains ambiguous. There are 17 residues in the CDR3. Germline CDR1 MGHDK, CDR2 SYGVNS. The V end was cut by 1 base, the J end by 2 bases, with 17 bases between. The CDR3 DNA sequence: TGTGCCAGCAGTGAATCCCCCTTAGCCACCTTTCAAGAGACCCAGTACTTC. Its protein is CASSESPLATFQETQYF.

The chain employs TRBV7-9 and TRBJ1-1; D not certain. The V end lost 3 bases, the J end lost 5 bases, and 7 bases lay between the germline ends. CDR1 and CDR2 (germline): SEHNR, FQNEAQ (reference sequence). The CDR3 is 12 residues long. The CDR3 here is CASSFAATEAFF. The CDR3 DNA reads TGTGCCAGCAGCTTTGCAGCGACTGAAGCTTTCTTT.

This clone was picked up one time. The V call is TRBV25-1, the J call TRBJ2-1, with D possibly being TRBD2 (6 bases). V lost 4 bases and J lost 0, with 16 bases in between. The CDR3 loop spans 17 amino acids. Germline lookup yields CDR1 MGHDK and CDR2 SYGVNS. CDR3 loop: CASSAVSSASSYNEQFF. The DNA of the CDR3 is TGTGCCAGCAGTGCAGTTTCTAGCGCGAGCTCCTACAATGAGCAGTTCTTC.

This clone has just a few counts. This rearrangement joins TRBV2 to TRBJ2-2; D is possibly TRBD1 (6 bases). In germline, CDR1 is SNHLY, CDR2 FYNNEI. The CDR3 runs to 15 residues. V was pared by 8 bases and J by 1 base, with 14 bases between. CDR3 protein: CASQYIQGNTGELFF. The CDR3 region has the DNA TGTGCCAGCCAGTATATACAGGGGAACACCGGGGAGCTGTTTTTT.